This T cell receptor beta chain was sequenced for a study of blood T cell repertoires in COVID-19. Sequencing was performed with immunoSEQ multiplex PCR; in TCRdb, only in-frame clones are kept and a portion is missing. The data contain fewer than 250,000 clones, about 87% of them singletons. The TCR comes from a man aged 55 to 69 with acute or convalescent COVID-19. Material for sequencing was peripheral blood.

The CDR3 spells CASSSLATSMNTEAFF. CDR3 nucleotide sequence: TGTGCCAGCAGCTCCCTAGCCACTTCGATGAACACTGAAGCTTTCTTT. The chain recombines TRBV5-5 with TRBJ1-1; D gene unclear. The CDR3 spans 16 residues. Looked up from germline, CDR1 is SGHKS and CDR2 is YYEKEE (reference sequence). Trimming removed 3 bases at V and 0 bases at J, with 15 bases between.